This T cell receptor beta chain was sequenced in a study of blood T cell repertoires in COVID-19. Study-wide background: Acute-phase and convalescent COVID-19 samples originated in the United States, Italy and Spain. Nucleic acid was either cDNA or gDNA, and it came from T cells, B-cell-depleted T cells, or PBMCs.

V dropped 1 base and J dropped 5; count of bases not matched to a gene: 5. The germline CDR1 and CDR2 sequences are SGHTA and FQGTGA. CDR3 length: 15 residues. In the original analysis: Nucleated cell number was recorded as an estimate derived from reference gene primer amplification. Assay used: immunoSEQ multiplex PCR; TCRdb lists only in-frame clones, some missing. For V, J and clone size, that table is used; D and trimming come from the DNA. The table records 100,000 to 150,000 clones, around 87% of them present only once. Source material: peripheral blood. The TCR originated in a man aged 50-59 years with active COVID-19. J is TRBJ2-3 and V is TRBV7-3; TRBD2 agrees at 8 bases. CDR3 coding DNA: TGTGCCAGCAGCTTAATCGGGGGGGCCAAAGATACGCAGTATTTT. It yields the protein CASSLIGGAKDTQYF.